These 10 T cell receptor beta chains share one sample of origin, sequenced in a study of blood T cell repertoires in COVID-19. Assay: immunoSEQ multiplex PCR; the TCRdb copy retains only in-frame clones and omits some. In the table there are around 320,000 clones, approximately 85% of which are singletons. The sample taken for sequencing was peripheral blood. These receptors originate from a human donor in a cohort sampled during active COVID-19.

This sequence joins TRBV6-5 and TRBJ2-7; TRBD1 aligns across 8 bases. The V gene's germline CDR1 is MNHEY and CDR2 SVGAGI. The CDR3 is 13 amino acids. Trimming at V came to 7 bases and at J to 4 bases, leaving 6 bases not matched to a gene. The CDR3 reads CASNPTGDYEQYF. DNA for the CDR3: TGTGCCAGCAACCCGACAGGGGATTACGAGCAGTACTTC.

The chain recombines TRBV5-5 with TRBJ2-7; D is possibly TRBD1 (6 bases). CDR1 and CDR2 from the germline V gene are SGHKS and YYEKEE (reference sequence). V was cut by 1 base and J by 3 bases, with 11 bases left in between. There are 14 residues in the CDR3. The DNA for the CDR3 is TGTGCCAGCAGCTTGACGGGACACCTCTACGAGCAGTACTTC. This gives the protein CASSLTGHLYEQYF.

This clone was found once. The chain links TRBV10-1 to TRBJ2-3; tentatively, D is TRBD2 (5 bases). V shed 3 bases and J shed 0 bases, with 7 bases lying between them. CDR3 length equals 14 residues. Germline V gene sequence: CDR1 WNHNN, CDR2 SYGVQD (reference sequence). The chain's CDR3 is CASSDGGSTDTQYF. The CDR3, as DNA: TGCGCCAGCAGTGATGGCGGGAGCACAGATACGCAGTATTTT.

The rearrangement uses TRBV2 and TRBJ1-1, with D perhaps TRBD1 (5 bases). Germline V gene lookup returns CDR1 SNHLY and CDR2 FYNNEI. CDR3 length: 13 amino acids. Trimming stripped 8 bases from V and 0 bases from J, with 10 bases between. The CDR3 sequence is CASPRGVNTEAFF. CDR3 coding DNA: TGTGCCAGCCCCCGGGGGGTGAACACTGAAGCTTTCTTT.

This CDR3 is CASSSVPTGQKSPLHF. The CDR3 nucleotides are TGTGCCAGCAGCTCCGTCCCGACAGGGCAAAAGTCACCCCTCCACTTT. The chain uses TRBV7-9 and TRBJ1-6; TRBD1 matches at 7 bases. CDR3 length: 16 amino acids. V trimming: 4 bases; J trimming: 10 bases; junction bases outside the gene matches: 13. Germline CDR1 is SEHNR and CDR2 is FQNEAQ (reference sequence).

This clone was picked up one time. This chain links TRBV9 with TRBJ2-1, with 8 bases fitting TRBD2. The CDR3 totals 15 residues. Germline V CDR1 and CDR2: SGDLS, YYNGEE. V lost 0 bases, J lost 14 bases, and 13 bases stayed unmatched. The CDR3 is CASSVAGGRFQFEFF. CDR3 nucleotides: TGTGCCAGCAGCGTAGCGGGGGGGCGTTTTCAATTTGAGTTCTTC.

The chain is built from TRBV6-2 or TRBV6-3 and TRBJ2-5, with 8 bases identical to TRBD2. Germline lookup yields CDR1 MNHEY and CDR2 SVGEGT. The CDR3 consists of 15 residues. The V and J ends lost 4 bases and 0 bases, in that order; junction bases with no gene match: 4. CDR3 DNA: TGTGCCAGCAGTTGGACTAGCCTGTACCAAGAGACCCAGTACTTC. This encodes CASSWTSLYQETQYF.

The table lists this clone with a count of one. The chain uses TRBV27 and TRBJ2-7; the D gene is possibly TRBD1 (6 bases). The V and J ends lost 5 bases and 6 bases respectively, with 20 bases between them. Germline lookup yields CDR1 MNHEY and CDR2 SMNVEV (reference sequence). This CDR3 has 15 amino acids. CDR3 nucleotides: TGTGCCAGCAGTCCAGGAACGACAGGATGGTCCGAGCAGTACTTC. This encodes CASSPGTTGWSEQYF.

This rearrangement joins TRBV10-3 to TRBJ1-1, with D possibly TRBD1 on 5 matching bases. V was cut by 8 bases and J by 5 bases, with 9 bases left in between. The germline CDR1 and CDR2 sequences are ENHRY and SYGVKD. The CDR3 is made up of 11 amino acids. Here the CDR3 reads CAIGRGTEAFF. The CDR3 coding sequence is TGTGCCATCGGGCGGGGGACTGAAGCTTTCTTT.

The chain uses TRBV11-3 and TRBJ1-5; D gene uncertain. V lost 5 bases to trimming and J lost 10 bases, with 27 bases between them. CDR1 and CDR2 (germline): SGHNT, YENEEA. The CDR3 consists of 17 residues. Here the CDR3 reads CASSPTKAGLGRSPQHF. CDR3 bases: TGTGCCAGCAGCCCCACGAAAGCCGGCCTGGGGAGGAGTCCCCAGCATTTT.